Below, 29 T cell receptor beta chains from the same sample are listed, as sequenced in a study of blood T cells in healthy people across ages. Primers used in a second PCR of roughly 6 to 12 cycles were a sample-barcoded 5' primer and a J-beta primer mix. TCRdb analysed the 5' RACE reads with MiXCR anew, one entry per CDR3 protein. The data show some 890,000 distinct CDR3 sequences, almost 30% seen once. This sample also belongs to another study, concerning T cells of mothers and their children.

Input material: blood. All receptors come from a woman aged 40 to 50 in good health.

This clonotype showed up many times. CDR3 in amino acids: CSVGGHVRETQYF. CDR3 in DNA: TGCAGCGTTGGGGGCCACGTTCGAGAGACCCAGTACTTC. This chain uses TRBV29-1 with TRBJ2-5; D may be TRBD1 (5 bases). Germline CDR1 is SQVTM and CDR2 is ANQGSEA. The CDR3 runs to 13 residues. The germline V and J ends were trimmed by 4 bases and 4 bases, with 13 bases remaining between them.

This clonotype has a handful of counts. Possible read error: a much larger clone is one base away. CDR3 sequence: CTSSQGQGAAQPQHF. The CDR3 DNA follows: TGCACCAGCAGCCAAGGACAGGGGGCGGCTCAGCCCCAGCATTTT. This sequence joins TRBV4-1 and TRBJ1-5; 11 nucleotides line up with TRBD1. Germline CDR1 reads MGHRA; CDR2 reads YSYEKL. The CDR3 sequence is 15 residues long.

This clonotype was seen once. A read error is possible here, since a much larger clone lies one base away. CDR3: CASTPGRVAKYGYTF. In DNA, the CDR3 is TGTGCCAGCACCCCGGGGAGAGTAGCTAAGTATGGCTACACCTTC. The gene calls are TRBV11-2 and TRBJ1-2, with no clear D. In germline, CDR1 is SGHAT, CDR2 FQNNGV. CDR3 length: 15 residues. The whole variable domain, filled in from reference TRBV11-2 and TRBJ1-2, reads EAGVAQSPRYKIIEKRQSVAFWCNPISGHATLYWYQQILGQGPKLLIQFQNNGVVDDSQLPKDRFSAERLKGVDSTLKIQPAKLEDSAVYLCASTPGRVAKYGYTFGSGTRLTVV.

This clonotype was counted only a few times. The chain carries TRBV7-2 and TRBJ2-1; D possibly corresponds to TRBD2 (5 bases). CDR3 length: 14 amino acids. Trimming shortened V by 5 bases and J by 0 bases, and 8 bases separated the two germline ends. Germline assignment: CDR1 SGHTA and CDR2 FQGNSA. CDR3 sequence: CASSADYSYNEQFF. In nucleotides, the CDR3 is TGTGCCAGCAGCGCTGACTACTCCTACAATGAGCAGTTCTTC.

The chain employs TRBV27 and TRBJ2-6; no clear D. The V end lost 1 base, the J end lost 17 bases, and 15 bases lay between the germline ends. Germline V CDR1 and CDR2: MNHEY, SMNVEV (reference sequence). This CDR3 spans 13 amino acids. The CDR3 sequence: CASSLYLGNLLTF. The CDR3 nucleotides read TGTGCCAGCAGTTTATATCTTGGGAACCTTTTGACTTTC.

V is TRBV20-1 and J is TRBJ1-2; D remains ambiguous. V was clipped by 4 bases and J by 2 bases, with 17 bases between them. The CDR3 runs to 15 residues. Germline CDR1 is DFQATT and CDR2 is SNEGSKA (reference sequence). CDR3 in DNA: TGCAGTGCTACGGGTGGGGATCAAGAAAACTATGGCTACACCTTC. This translates into CSATGGDQENYGYTF.

This clonotype was counted at least ten times. The chain recombines TRBV7-2 with TRBJ2-5; 9 bases match TRBD2. The CDR3 has 16 residues. Germline CDR1 is SGHTA and CDR2 is FQGNSA. V lost 3 bases and J lost 0; bases outside the gene matches: 5. The CDR3, as DNA: TGTGCCAGCAGCTTCACCCTAGCGGGGAACCAAGAGACCCAGTACTTC. Translation gives CASSFTLAGNQETQYF.

This clonotype showed up just a few times. V and J are TRBV6-5 and TRBJ1-1; TRBD1 matches at 12 bases. This CDR3 has 20 amino acids. Per the germline V gene, CDR1 is MNHEY and CDR2 is SVGAGI. V gave up 1 base and J gave up 8 bases; unmatched junction bases: 20. The CDR3 nucleotides are TGTGCCAGCAGTTACTACGCCCTGGGACAGGGGGCGGGGATCGGTATAGAAGCTTTCTTT. Amino acids: CASSYYALGQGAGIGIEAFF.

There are a few counts of this clonotype. V gene TRBV10-3 combines with J gene TRBJ2-3; D is uncertain. This CDR3 spans 12 amino acids. The germline V gene encodes CDR1 ENHRY and CDR2 SYGVKD. The V gene lost 0 bases and the J gene lost 4 bases, with 2 bases spanning the gap. CDR3 sequence (DNA): TGTGCCATCAGTGAGTCCTCAGATACGCAGTATTTT. Protein product: CAISESSDTQYF.

This clonotype occurred many times. The chain carries TRBV4-1 and TRBJ1-4; 9 positions match TRBD1. This CDR3 contains 17 residues. CDR1 is MGHRA, CDR2 YSYEKL, per germline. J lost 8 bases, V lost 0 bases, and 10 bases had no gene match. CDR3 DNA sequence: TGCGCCAGCAGCCAAGAAGTACCGGGACAGGGCAACGAAAAACTGTTTTTT. It translates to CASSQEVPGQGNEKLFF.

This clonotype was seen a handful of times. The chain is built from TRBV6-2 or TRBV6-3 and TRBJ2-3; unclear D gene. The CDR3 sequence is 13 residues long. Between the trimmed V and J ends, which lost 2 bases and 5 bases, there was a span of 8 bases. The germline V gene encodes CDR1 MNHEY and CDR2 SVGEGT. The CDR3 DNA reads TGTGCCAGCAGTTACCGACGGGTAGATACGCAGTATTTT. Translated, it gives CASSYRRVDTQYF.

This clonotype has more than one count but fewer than ten. The chain joins TRBV5-1 to TRBJ2-4, with D perhaps given as TRBD1 or TRBD2 (5 bases each). V lost 0 bases and J 7 bases, leaving 14 bases between the germline ends. The germline V gene encodes CDR1 SGHRS and CDR2 YFSETQ. The CDR3 contains 15 residues. CDR3 amino acids: CASSLDGAGLNIQYF. The CDR3 region has the DNA TGCGCCAGCAGCTTGGACGGGGCTGGCTTGAACATTCAGTACTTC.

This chain uses TRBV28 with TRBJ2-7, with D possibly TRBD1 on 6 matching bases. Germline CDR1 is MDHEN and CDR2 is SYDVKM. This CDR3 comprises 15 residues. V lost 3 bases to trimming and J lost 6 bases, with 18 bases between them. The CDR3 here is CASSLGAMVAGEQYF. The CDR3 coding sequence is TGTGCCAGCAGTTTGGGGGCAATGGTGGCTGGCGAGCAGTACTTC.

The gene calls are TRBV2 and TRBJ1-2, with unresolved D. Deletions cut 8 bases from V and 0 bases from J, with 7 bases between. This CDR3 is 12 amino acids long. Germline CDR1 SNHLY, CDR2 FYNNEI. The chain's CDR3 is CASAITNYGYTF. The DNA of the CDR3 is TGTGCCAGCGCTATCACTAACTATGGCTACACCTTC.

This clonotype turned up a few times. The chain uses TRBV6-6 and TRBJ1-1; unclear D gene. Per germline, CDR1 MNHNY and CDR2 SVGAGI (reference sequence). The CDR3 has 15 amino acids. V lost 0 bases to trimming and J lost 4 bases, with 12 bases between them. This CDR3 is CASSYSSRGGTEAFF. In nucleotides, the CDR3 is TGTGCCAGCAGTTACTCAAGTCGGGGAGGCACTGAAGCTTTCTTT.

In its sample, this clonotype was seen a few times. V usage is TRBV7-2 and J usage is TRBJ2-1, with 10 bases that match TRBD1. This CDR3 is built from 17 residues. V was pared by 8 bases and J by 7 bases, with 17 bases of the junction left unmatched. Germline V CDR1 and CDR2: SGHTA, FQGNSA. Written as DNA, the CDR3 is TGTGCCAGCGGGCGACTAGCTCTTGGACAGGGGGGGAATGAGCAGTTCTTC. This gives the protein CASGRLALGQGGNEQFF.

Turning to this clonotype: Being one base from a much bigger clone, this may be a read error. The V call is TRBV14, the J call TRBJ2-5; 12 positions match TRBD2. The better agreement between TRBJ2-7 and the DNA end casts doubt on the J call. CDR1 is SGHDN and CDR2 is FVKESK in the germline V gene. The CDR3 totals 15 residues. DNA for the CDR3: TGTGCCGGCAGCCAGCGGACTAGCGGGGTCTACGAGCAGTACTTC. Protein: CAGSQRTSGVYEQYF.

This chain uses TRBV12-5 with TRBJ1-6; tentatively, D is TRBD1 (5 bases). The V and J ends lost 8 bases and 4 bases respectively, with 15 bases between them. From germline, CDR1 is LGHNT and CDR2 FRNRAP. CDR3 length: 15 amino acids. The DNA for the CDR3 is TGTGCTAGTTCCCTGGGGGAGGGGTATAATTCACCCCTCCACTTT. This gives the protein CASSLGEGYNSPLHF.

A note on this clonotype: The junction departs from the called germline gene at one end, perhaps through a read error. The rearrangement links TRBV28 to TRBJ1-1; TRBD1 matches 8 bases. There are 15 residues in the CDR3. Germline CDR1 is MDHEN and CDR2 is SYDVKM. CDR3 sequence: CAGSLHDRGVTEAFF. Here the CDR3 DNA reads TGTGCCGGCAGTCTCCATGACAGGGGAGTTACTGAAGCTTTCTTT.

About this clonotype itself: A single base separates this from a much larger clone, so it may be a read error. CDR3 nucleotides: TGTGCTCGCAGCGCCGCCCGGACAGGAAGATACAATGAGCAGTTCTTC. Protein: CARSAARTGRYNEQFF. V usage is TRBV7-7 and J usage is TRBJ2-1, with 7 bases aligning to TRBD1. Germline loops: CDR1 SSHAT, CDR2 FNYEAQ (reference sequence). This CDR3 spans 16 amino acids.

This clonotype was seen many times. The chain couples TRBV28 to TRBJ1-2; 8 bases map to TRBD1. With V trimmed by 4 bases and J by 4 bases, 5 bases remained unmatched. The CDR3 has 14 amino acids. Germline V gives CDR1 MDHEN, CDR2 SYDVKM. CDR3: CASSSGQGPYGYTF. In nucleotides, the CDR3 is TGTGCCAGCAGTTCCGGACAGGGCCCCTATGGCTACACCTTC.

The chain employs TRBV4-2 and TRBJ2-1; D is perhaps TRBD1 (7 bases). Trimming took 4 bases from V and 3 from J, leaving 13 bases between them. The germline gives CDR1 LGHNA, CDR2 YNFKEQ. There are 15 residues in the CDR3. In DNA form, the CDR3 reads TGTGCCAGCAGCCTTCAGGGGGAGGTCTACAATGAGCAGTTCTTC. It is translated as CASSLQGEVYNEQFF.

This clonotype was recorded a few times. This chain links TRBV7-9 with TRBJ1-6, with D possibly being TRBD1 (6 bases). Germline CDR1 reads SEHNR; CDR2 reads FQNEAQ (reference sequence). Trimming cost V 0 bases and J 7 bases, with 16 bases left between them. This CDR3 spans 17 amino acids. This CDR3 reads CASSLATRTRGNSPLHF. CDR3 bases: TGTGCCAGCAGCTTAGCTACCCGGACTAGGGGGAATTCACCCCTCCACTTT.

The chain has TRBV4-3 and TRBJ2-1, with D hard to call. The CDR3 has 15 residues. V was cut by 0 bases and J by 0 bases, with 6 bases left in between. Germline CDR1 reads LGHNA; CDR2 reads YSLEER. CDR3 region: CASSQEVSSYNEQFF. In DNA form, the CDR3 reads TGCGCCAGCAGCCAAGAGGTTAGCTCCTACAATGAGCAGTTCTTC.

This clonotype was observed a handful of times. The V and J genes are TRBV4-1 and TRBJ2-1; 10 bases match TRBD2. This CDR3 contains 16 residues. Looked up from germline, CDR1 is MGHRA and CDR2 is YSYEKL. The V and J ends lost 4 bases and 7 bases, in that order; junction bases with no gene match: 10. CDR3: CASSREFSGGPNEQFF. For the CDR3, the DNA is TGCGCCAGCAGCCGAGAGTTTAGCGGGGGGCCTAATGAGCAGTTCTTC.

This clonotype showed up many times. V and J are TRBV20-1 and TRBJ2-3; D is perhaps TRBD1 (6 bases). The V gene's germline CDR1 is DFQATT and CDR2 SNEGSKA (reference sequence). Deletions cut 4 bases from V and 0 bases from J, with 11 bases between. The CDR3 loop spans 14 amino acids. CDR3 loop: CSAKFGTSTDTQYF. The DNA of the CDR3 is TGCAGTGCTAAGTTCGGGACAAGCACAGATACGCAGTATTTT.

The chain recombines TRBV29-1 with TRBJ2-1; TRBD1 is a possible D gene (6 bases). Germline V gene data show CDR1 as SQVTM and CDR2 as ANQGSEA. The CDR3 consists of 14 residues. With 2 bases removed from V and 2 bases from J, the gap between germline ends came to 10 bases. The CDR3, as DNA: TGCAGCGTTGAATTTACAGGGCCCTACAATGAGCAGTTCTTC. Its protein product is CSVEFTGPYNEQFF.

This clonotype has just a few counts. The chain combines TRBV6-5 with TRBJ1-2; no firm D call. Germline V CDR1 and CDR2: MNHEY, SVGAGI. Deletions cut 2 bases from V and 8 bases from J, with 12 bases between. The CDR3 loop spans 13 amino acids. CDR3 in amino acids: CASSYGQAGGYTF. The CDR3 DNA is TGTGCCAGCAGTTACGGGCAGGCCGGGGGCTACACCTTC.

As DNA, the CDR3 is TGCGCCAGCAGCGCAGGACAGGGTGAAGCTTTCTTT. It encodes CASSAGQGEAFF. The V gene is TRBV5-1, the J gene TRBJ1-1, with 8 nucleotides matching TRBD1. Per germline, CDR1 SGHRS and CDR2 YFSETQ. CDR3 length: 12 amino acids. The V and J ends lost 4 bases and 7 bases, in that order; junction bases with no gene match: 3.